Following are 30 T cell receptor beta chains from one sample sequenced in a study of PD-1 blockade in mismatch repair-deficient tumors. Generated by immunoSEQ multiplex PCR, the TCRdb table keeps only in-frame clones and is missing some. The data hold roughly 130,000 clones, with roughly 86% observed a single time. The sample consisted of peripheral blood, taken approximately 72 weeks after starting pembrolizumab. The receptor source for this set is an adult with mismatch repair-deficient cancer.

The chain is built from TRBV28 and TRBJ2-7; D unclear. The CDR3 has 11 residues. Germline CDR1 reads MDHEN; CDR2 reads SYDVKM. Trimming took off 3 bases at V and 1 base at J, with 1 base between the two ends. CDR3 nucleotide sequence: TGTGCCAGCAGTTTTTCCTACGAGCAGTACTTC. Translation gives CASSFSYEQYF.

This clone was detected once. The rearrangement uses TRBV5-8 and TRBJ2-1; 8 nucleotides line up with TRBD2. The V gene's germline CDR1 is SGHTS and CDR2 YDEGEE. The V and J ends lost 1 base and 8 bases, in that order; junction bases with no gene match: 8. This CDR3 is 15 amino acids long. The CDR3 region has the DNA TGTGCCAGCAGCTTGAACCAGCGGGAGTCATATGAGCAGTTCTTC. Translating it yields CASSLNQRESYEQFF.

In nucleotides, the CDR3 is TGTGCCAGCAGTGACTCTGGCAGGGCCGACACCGGGGAGCTGTTTTTT. Protein sequence: CASSDSGRADTGELFF. V and J are TRBV6-4 and TRBJ2-2, with D tentatively TRBD1 (5 bases). Trimming took off 0 bases at V and 3 bases at J, with 11 bases between the two ends. This CDR3 region has 16 residues. Germline V gene lookup returns CDR1 MRHNA and CDR2 SNTAGT.

CDR3 sequence reads: CACYRGGGNTIYF. The CDR3 region has the DNA TGTGCCTGCTACAGGGGAGGAGGAAACACCATATATTTT. The chain carries TRBV30 and TRBJ1-3; 7 bases are shared with TRBD1. V shed 6 bases and J 4 bases; nucleotides not matched to a gene: 6. CDR1 and CDR2 (germline): GTSNPN, SVGIG (reference sequence). The CDR3 has 13 amino acids.

This clone came up once. The chain couples TRBV27 to TRBJ2-1; TRBD2 might be the D (6 bases). In germline, CDR1 is MNHEY, CDR2 SMNVEV (reference sequence). There are 15 residues in the CDR3. V lost 6 bases and J 8 bases, leaving 20 bases between the germline ends. The CDR3: CASRGGETSWDEQFF. CDR3 sequence (DNA): TGTGCCAGCAGAGGCGGGGAAACTAGCTGGGATGAGCAGTTCTTC.

This clone has only a few counts. This chain uses TRBV20-1 with TRBJ2-5; D remains unclear. V gave up 3 bases and J gave up 5 bases, with 7 bases separating them. Germline V gives CDR1 DFQATT, CDR2 SNEGSKA (reference sequence). CDR3 length equals 11 residues. The CDR3 loop reads CSARRVETQYF. DNA for the CDR3: TGCAGTGCTAGGAGAGTGGAGACCCAGTACTTC.

The J gene is TRBJ2-4, the V gene TRBV18; D is uncertain. From germline, CDR1 is KGHSH and CDR2 LQKENI. The ends were cut back, 2 bases at V and 4 bases at J, with 6 bases in the middle. The CDR3 contains 13 residues. CDR3 coding DNA: TGTGCCAGCTCACCAACAGTGAAAAACATTCAGTACTTC. The encoded protein is CASSPTVKNIQYF.

The rearrangement links TRBV2 to TRBJ2-1, with D perhaps assigned TRBD1 or TRBD2 (5 bases each). Germline-derived CDR1 and CDR2 are SNHLY and FYNNEI. V was trimmed by 7 bases and J by 3 bases, leaving 13 bases between them. This CDR3 contains 14 residues. The CDR3 region is CASTGRAVYNEQFF. The CDR3 coding sequence is TGTGCCAGCACGGGGCGGGCTGTCTACAATGAGCAGTTCTTC.

The V call is TRBV29-1, the J call TRBJ2-1; tentatively, D is TRBD2 (6 bases). This CDR3 region has 15 residues. V was trimmed by 6 bases and J by 0 bases, leaving 15 bases between them. Germline CDR1 reads SQVTM; CDR2 reads ANQGSEA. The CDR3 DNA reads as TGCAGCGTGGAGGGGACTCTCAGCTCCTACAATGAGCAGTTCTTC. Protein: CSVEGTLSSYNEQFF.

This clone was seen just once. This chain connects TRBV25-1 to TRBJ2-7; TRBD1 or TRBD2 may be the D gene (5 bases each). This CDR3 has 15 amino acids. The germline V and J ends were trimmed by 7 bases and 2 bases, with 18 bases remaining between them. Germline CDR1 is MGHDK and CDR2 is SYGVNS. CDR3 residues: CASILFGTLTYEQYF. The CDR3 region has the DNA TGTGCCAGCATTCTCTTCGGGACGCTCACCTACGAGCAGTACTTC.

The chain has TRBV9 and TRBJ2-5; the D gene could be TRBD1 or TRBD2 (5 bases each). Trimming stripped 5 bases from V and 5 bases from J, with 19 bases between. This CDR3 spans 15 amino acids. Germline CDR1 reads SGDLS; CDR2 reads YYNGEE. CDR3 DNA sequence: TGTGCCAGCAGTGACGGGAAGGTACCAGGGGAGACCCAGTACTTC. Protein: CASSDGKVPGETQYF.

V is TRBV5-6 and J is TRBJ2-3; weak D call: TRBD1 (5 bases). V gave up 0 bases and J gave up 4 bases, with 12 bases separating them. This CDR3 has 15 residues. The germline CDR1 and CDR2 sequences are SGHDT and YYEEEE. The CDR3 here is CASSLAIWGADTQYF. The CDR3 DNA sequence: TGTGCCAGCAGCTTGGCCATTTGGGGCGCAGATACGCAGTATTTT.

The gene calls are TRBV10-3 and TRBJ1-1; tentatively, D is TRBD1 (6 bases). The CDR3 consists of 14 residues. Germline loops: CDR1 ENHRY, CDR2 SYGVKD. Trimming pared 6 bases from V and 1 base from J, leaving 12 bases between. The CDR3 loop reads CAISQYRENTEAFF. The CDR3 DNA reads as TGTGCCATCAGCCAATACAGGGAGAACACTGAAGCTTTCTTT.

This chain joins TRBV6-5 and TRBJ2-7; D might be TRBD1 or TRBD2, each matching 5 bases. Germline V gene sequence: CDR1 MNHEY, CDR2 SVGAGI. This CDR3 region has 16 residues. V was shortened by 4 bases and J by 3 bases, with 19 bases between the two germline ends. The CDR3 DNA follows: TGTGCCAGCAGTTCCAATACCGGGACGGACCTCTACGAGCAGTACTTC. Encoded protein: CASSSNTGTDLYEQYF.

The chain recombines TRBV14 with TRBJ2-1; no firm D call. Trimming cost V 4 bases and J 2 bases, with 9 bases left between them. Per germline, CDR1 SGHDN and CDR2 FVKESK. This CDR3 spans 14 amino acids. CDR3 in DNA: TGTGCCAGCAGCCCATACATTACCTACAATGAGCAGTTCTTC. It specifies CASSPYITYNEQFF.

The genes are TRBV7-9 and TRBJ2-7; possible D gene TRBD2, 6 bases. Germline V CDR1 and CDR2: SEHNR, FQNEAQ (reference sequence). The CDR3 loop spans 17 amino acids. With 4 bases removed from V and 2 bases from J, the gap between germline ends came to 21 bases. The CDR3 DNA sequence: TGTGCCAGCAGCTCAACCGAATCGGAGGGACTTACCTACGAGCAGTACTTC. This sequence encodes CASSSTESEGLTYEQYF.

The rearrangement uses TRBV11-2 and TRBJ2-5, with D perhaps TRBD1 (6 bases). CDR1 and CDR2 from the germline V gene are SGHAT and FQNNGV. With 5 bases removed from V and 2 bases from J, the gap between germline ends came to 21 bases. The CDR3 has 17 residues. The CDR3 nucleotides read TGTGCCAGCAGCCGGCTTGGTCAGGGGTCGCTTCAAGAGACCCAGTACTTC. It translates to CASSRLGQGSLQETQYF.

This clone was counted a few times. J is TRBJ2-3 and V is TRBV28; D call uncertain. Between the trimmed V and J ends, which lost 3 bases and 6 bases, there was a span of 13 bases. CDR1 and CDR2 from the germline V gene are MDHEN and SYDVKM. The CDR3 runs to 14 residues. The CDR3 protein is CASSFSSRVDTQYF. The CDR3 DNA reads as TGTGCCAGCAGTTTCTCCTCTAGGGTGGATACGCAGTATTTT.

V and J are TRBV12-5 and TRBJ2-5; 8 positions match TRBD1. Unmatched junction bases numbered 8, after V lost 5 bases and J lost 3 bases. Germline lookup yields CDR1 LGHNT and CDR2 FRNRAP. The CDR3 has 15 residues. As DNA, the CDR3 is TGTGCTAGTGGTCCCGGACAGGGAAAAAAAGAGACCCAGTACTTC. Its protein is CASGPGQGKKETQYF. Combining the CDR3 with reference TRBV12-5 and TRBJ2-5 gives the whole variable domain DARVTQTPRHKVTEMGQEVTMRCQPILGHNTVFWYRQTMMQGLELLAYFRNRAPLDDSGMPKDRFSAEMPDATLATLKIQPSEPRDSAVYFCASGPGQGKKETQYFGPGTRLLVL.

The chain carries TRBV14 and TRBJ2-5; D is possibly TRBD2 (6 bases). Trimming took off 3 bases at V and 0 bases at J, with 11 bases between the two ends. The CDR3 sequence is 15 residues long. CDR1 and CDR2 (germline): SGHDN, FVKESK. CDR3 amino acids: CASSQARGNQETQYF. The CDR3 nucleotides are TGTGCCAGCAGCCAGGCCCGGGGGAACCAAGAGACCCAGTACTTC.

This chain connects TRBV18 to TRBJ2-5; D perhaps matches TRBD1 (5 bases). The ends were cut back, 6 bases at V and 5 bases at J, with 7 bases in the middle. Germline assignment: CDR1 KGHSH and CDR2 LQKENI. This CDR3 is built from 11 residues. CDR3 nucleotides: TGTGCCAGCTCTCAGGGCGAGACCCAGTACTTC. It encodes CASSQGETQYF.

The rearrangement links TRBV10-3 to TRBJ2-1, with D possibly being TRBD2 (5 bases). Germline CDR1 reads ENHRY; CDR2 reads SYGVKD. Trimming shortened V by 2 bases and J by 5 bases, and 19 bases separated the two germline ends. CDR3 length: 17 amino acids. CDR3 sequence (DNA): TGTGCCATCAGTGAGCCTCGGGGTCGGAGCGAACACAATGAGCAGTTCTTC. Translated, it gives CAISEPRGRSEHNEQFF.

This chain connects TRBV9 to TRBJ2-3; TRBD2 is a possible D gene (5 bases). Trimming removed 3 bases from V and 0 bases from J, with 11 bases in between. This CDR3 has 15 residues. Germline assignment: CDR1 SGDLS and CDR2 YYNGEE. This CDR3 reads CASSEDGKSTDTQYF. CDR3 nucleotide sequence: TGTGCCAGCAGCGAGGACGGGAAGAGCACAGATACGCAGTATTTT.

The V gene is TRBV27, the J gene TRBJ1-2, with no clear D. Trimming shortened V by 3 bases and J by 4 bases, and 9 bases separated the two germline ends. This CDR3 comprises 13 residues. Germline CDR1 reads MNHEY; CDR2 reads SMNVEV (reference sequence). CDR3 nucleotide sequence: TGTGCCAGCAGTTTTCGGCAGAGCTATGGCTACACCTTC. Amino acids: CASSFRQSYGYTF.

This chain uses TRBV7-9 with TRBJ1-2; D is perhaps TRBD1 (5 bases). Germline loops: CDR1 SEHNR, CDR2 FQNEAQ (reference sequence). The V gene lost 4 bases and the J gene lost 4 bases, with 13 bases spanning the gap. The CDR3 is 14 residues long. The chain's CDR3 is CASSSRGNGYGYTF. As DNA, the CDR3 is TGTGCCAGCAGCTCCCGGGGGAATGGCTATGGCTACACCTTC.

The rearrangement joins TRBV9 to TRBJ2-2; TRBD1 matches at 7 bases. Trimming removed 4 bases from V and 1 base from J; junction bases left unmatched: 4. CDR1 SGDLS and CDR2 YYNGEE come from the germline V gene. The CDR3 has 15 residues. CDR3 DNA sequence: TGTGCCAGCAGCCCCAGGACAGGGAACACCGGGGAGCTGTTTTTT. Its protein product is CASSPRTGNTGELFF.

The chain carries TRBV13 and TRBJ2-7, with TRBD1 identical over 11 bases. CDR3 size: 16 residues. V lost 4 bases, J lost 0 bases, and 5 bases stayed unmatched. Germline V gene lookup returns CDR1 PRHDT and CDR2 FYEKMQ (reference sequence). The CDR3: CASSCPGTGGSYEQYF. The CDR3 coding sequence is TGTGCCAGCAGCTGCCCCGGGACAGGGGGCTCCTACGAGCAGTACTTC.

This chain joins TRBV28 and TRBJ2-7; perhaps TRBD1 as D (5 bases). This CDR3 comprises 14 residues. The germline gives CDR1 MDHEN, CDR2 SYDVKM. V shed 4 bases and J shed 3 bases, with 13 bases lying between them. The CDR3 sequence: CASSSPTDRYEQYF. As DNA, the CDR3 is TGTGCCAGCAGTTCCCCGACAGACCGCTACGAGCAGTACTTC.

DNA of the CDR3: TGTGCCAGCAGCTTGGTAGGACGGGGATACTACGAGCAGTACTTC. This codes for CASSLVGRGYYEQYF. The rearrangement links TRBV5-5 to TRBJ2-7; TRBD2 might be the D (5 bases). Germline-derived CDR1 and CDR2 are SGHKS and YYEKEE (reference sequence). This CDR3 has 15 amino acids. Trimming pared 0 bases from V and 3 bases from J, leaving 13 bases between.

This clone was observed once. The V gene is TRBV5-1, the J gene TRBJ2-5, with D possibly being TRBD1 or TRBD2 (5 bases each). The CDR3 runs 13 residues. Germline CDR1 and CDR2: SGHRS and YFSETQ. V was cut by 4 bases and J by 2 bases, with 9 bases left in between. CDR3 sequence: CASSRDGQETQYF. In DNA, the CDR3 is TGCGCCAGCAGCCGGGACGGTCAAGAGACCCAGTACTTC.